This TCR beta chain derives from a study of T cells in Graves' hyperthyroidism and ophthalmopathy. There are many counts of this clonotype. Amplified regions were TCR beta CDR3 sequences from RNA transcripts. Researchers ran a first-round RT-PCR on the TCR CDR3 using the HTBI primer set. Using its own MiXCR run on the multiplex PCR reads, TCRdb lists one record per CDR3 protein. The table lists approximately 490,000 distinct CDR3 sequences, around a fifth of them singletons. The length of the CDR3 is 14 residues. Germline V lookup: CDR1 SGHRS, CDR2 YFSETQ. The ends lost 3 bases at V and 8 bases at J; junction bases unmatched: 7.

The chain joins TRBV5-1 to TRBJ1-1; 10 bases fit TRBD1. The receptor was derived from a woman aged 70-85 years with Graves' ophthalmopathy. Sequences were obtained from blood. In nucleotides, the CDR3 is TGCGCCAGCAGCTGGACCGGGACAGGGGAAGAAGCTTTCTTT. Translation: CASSWTGTGEEAFF.